This record looks at one TCR beta chain sequence and its context. The V gene lost 3 bases and the J gene lost 4 bases, with 21 bases spanning the gap. Germline V CDR1 and CDR2: KGHDR, SFDVKD. This CDR3 has 18 residues. Patients were excluded because of uncontrolled infection, other autoimmune disease, pregnancy or lactation. This entry comes from a study of T cells in Graves' hyperthyroidism and ophthalmopathy. TCR beta CDR3 region amplification was performed from RNA transcripts. In the first-round RT-PCR of the TCR CDR3, the HTBI primer set was used. TCRdb passed the multiplex PCR reads through MiXCR, listing each CDR3 protein once. Of more than 550,000 distinct CDR3 sequences listed, less than 45% are singletons.

The sequence came from an adult man with Graves' disease, either hyperthyroidism or ophthalmopathy (not recorded which). Sequenced sample: peripheral blood or thyroid tissue (not recorded which). This chain links TRBV24-1 with TRBJ1-5, with D tentatively TRBD1 (5 bases). CDR3 residues: CATSDDETGTESNQPQHF. The CDR3 DNA follows: TGTGCCACCAGTGATGACGAAACCGGGACGGAGTCGAATCAGCCCCAGCATTTT.